The rows below give T cell receptor beta chains drawn from one sample of a study of blood T cell repertoires in COVID-19. Libraries were prepared by immunoSEQ multiplex PCR; TCRdb keeps only in-frame clonotypes and omits some of them. The sample consists of more than 70,000 clones, around 89% of them appearing once. The specimen was peripheral blood. The receptors here all came from a man in his fifties or sixties with acute or convalescent COVID-19. The CDR3 runs from the conserved cysteine through the conserved F or W. D genes are given only for firm matches. Size tells how often a clone was seen (once, few, many) or the class of an expanded clone, and some rows leave it out.

J: TRBJ1-6; D: NA; V: TRBV9; size: NA; CDR3: CASSVGAGDNSPLHF; DNA: TGTGCCAGCAGCGTAGGGGCGGGGGATAATTCACCCCTCCACTTT
J: TRBJ1-5; D: NA; V: TRBV28; size: NA; CDR3: CASNLGGLSNQPQHF; DNA: TGTGCCAGCAATTTAGGGGGACTGTCAAATCAGCCCCAGCATTTT
J: TRBJ1-1; D: NA; V: TRBV6-5; size: NA; CDR3: CASTYPGGGKAFF; DNA: TGTGCCAGCACCTACCCCGGGGGAGGTAAAGCTTTCTTT
J: TRBJ2-5; D: NA; V: TRBV2; size: NA; CDR3: CASSRYRLQETQYF; DNA: TGTGCCAGCAGTCGCTACAGGCTCCAAGAGACCCAGTACTTC
J: TRBJ2-3; D: NA; V: TRBV7-7; size: NA; CDR3: CASSLVVGDTQYF; DNA: TGTGCCAGCAGCTTAGTAGTCGGAGATACGCAGTATTTT
J: TRBJ1-2; D: TRBD1; V: TRBV27; size: NA; CDR3: CASSPTGGYGYTF; DNA: TGTGCCAGCAGTCCGACAGGGGGCTATGGCTACACCTTC
J: TRBJ1-5; D: NA; V: TRBV6-1; size: few; CDR3: CASSEAGTSNQPQHF; DNA: TGTGCCAGCAGTGAGGCGGGGACTAGCAATCAGCCCCAGCATTTT
J: TRBJ1-6; D: TRBD1; V: TRBV7-9; size: NA; CDR3: CASSPRGGTGSRYNSPLHF; DNA: TGTGCCAGCAGCCCGAGGGGTGGGACAGGCTCACGTTATAATTCACCCCTCCACTTT
J: TRBJ2-7; D: TRBD2; V: TRBV5-1; size: NA; CDR3: CASSSSLGTTYEQYF; DNA: TGCGCCAGCAGTTCCTCCTTGGGGACTACCTACGAGCAGTACTTC
J: TRBJ1-6; D: TRBD1; V: TRBV4-1; size: NA; CDR3: CASSQGKGQGKSNSPLHF; DNA: TGCGCCAGCAGCCAAGGTAAGGGACAGGGAAAAAGTAATTCACCCCTCCACTTT
J: TRBJ1-4; D: NA; V: TRBV6-5; size: NA; CDR3: CASKSFGSTIEKLFF; DNA: TGTGCCAGCAAATCCTTCGGATCTACTATCGAAAAACTGTTTTTT
J: TRBJ2-4; D: NA; V: TRBV5-1; size: NA; CDR3: CASSAQGAKNIQYF; DNA: TGCGCCAGCAGCGCCCAGGGAGCCAAAAACATTCAGTACTTC
J: TRBJ1-4; D: NA; V: TRBV5-1; size: NA; CDR3: CASSLGHGDEKLFF; DNA: TGCGCCAGCAGCTTGGGACACGGGGATGAAAAACTGTTTTTT
J: TRBJ1-1; D: TRBD1; V: TRBV5-4; size: NA; CDR3: CASSLFQGAGTEAFF; DNA: TGTGCCAGCAGCTTGTTTCAGGGGGCGGGCACTGAAGCTTTCTTT
J: TRBJ1-1; D: NA; V: TRBV5-1; size: NA; CDR3: CASSHGPGTEAFF; DNA: TGCGCCAGCAGCCACGGACCGGGGACTGAAGCTTTCTTT
J: TRBJ1-4; D: NA; V: TRBV30; size: NA; CDR3: CAWGGGSSTNEKLFF; DNA: TGTGCCTGGGGGGGCGGTTCGTCGACTAATGAAAAACTGTTTTTT
J: TRBJ2-3; D: NA; V: TRBV2; size: NA; CDR3: CASRGGRGTDTQYF; DNA: TGTGCCAGCCGAGGGGGAAGGGGCACAGATACGCAGTATTTT
J: TRBJ2-2; D: NA; V: TRBV27; size: NA; CDR3: CASSLRGPPGLQNTGELFF; DNA: TGTGCCAGCAGTTTGAGGGGACCTCCGGGACTTCAGAACACCGGGGAGCTGTTTTTT
J: TRBJ1-4; D: TRBD1; V: TRBV30; size: once; CDR3: CARSPQGATNEKLFF; DNA: TGTGCCCGTAGTCCACAGGGGGCAACTAATGAAAAACTGTTTTTT
J: TRBJ1-1; D: TRBD1; V: TRBV7-8; size: NA; CDR3: CASSFEQGINTEAFF; DNA: TGTGCCAGCAGCTTCGAACAGGGGATAAACACTGAAGCTTTCTTT
J: TRBJ1-1; D: NA; V: TRBV10-3; size: NA; CDR3: CAITGGRSTEAFF; DNA: TGTGCCATCACGGGGGGCCGAAGTACTGAAGCTTTCTTT
J: TRBJ1-1; D: NA; V: TRBV12-3/TRBV12-4; size: NA; CDR3: CASGQGFNTEAFF; DNA: TGTGCCAGCGGTCAGGGGTTCAACACTGAAGCTTTCTTT
J: TRBJ1-5; D: TRBD1; V: TRBV19; size: few; CDR3: CASRGQGGSQPQHF; DNA: TGTGCCAGTAGGGGACAGGGCGGCAGTCAGCCCCAGCATTTT
J: TRBJ1-2; D: NA; V: TRBV28; size: NA; CDR3: CASSLSGRYGYTF; DNA: TGTGCCAGCAGTTTGTCAGGGAGGTATGGCTACACCTTC
J: TRBJ1-2; D: NA; V: TRBV19; size: few; CDR3: CASSLREPYGYTF; DNA: TGTGCCAGTAGCCTTCGGGAGCCCTATGGCTACACCTTC
J: TRBJ2-5; D: TRBD2; V: TRBV11-2; size: few; CDR3: CASSARLAGGPETQYF; DNA: TGTGCCAGCAGCGCCAGACTAGCGGGGGGGCCGGAGACCCAGTACTTC
J: TRBJ2-2; D: NA; V: TRBV6-1; size: NA; CDR3: CASSETQVTGELFF; DNA: TGTGCCAGCAGTGAAACCCAGGTTACCGGGGAGCTGTTTTTT
J: TRBJ1-2; D: NA; V: TRBV10-3; size: NA; CDR3: CASRGAGYTF; DNA: TGTGCCTCCCGGGGGGCTGGCTACACCTTC
J: TRBJ1-1; D: TRBD1; V: TRBV3-1/TRBV3-2; size: NA; CDR3: CASRTTGAEAFF; DNA: TGTGCCAGCCGAACAACAGGGGCTGAAGCTTTCTTT
J: TRBJ1-2; D: NA; V: TRBV21-1; size: NA; CDR3: CASSNRSGRKIGGYGYTF; DNA: TGTGCCAGCAGCAATCGCTCGGGAAGGAAGATCGGGGGCTATGGCTACACCTTC
J: TRBJ2-6; D: NA; V: TRBV28; size: once; CDR3: CASAADSSFSGANVLTF; DNA: TGTGCCAGCGCCGCCGACAGCTCATTCTCTGGGGCCAACGTCCTGACTTTC
J: TRBJ2-5; D: TRBD2; V: TRBV11-1; size: NA; CDR3: CASRTTSGGPQETQYF; DNA: TGTGCCAGCAGAACTACTAGCGGGGGACCCCAAGAGACCCAGTACTTC
J: TRBJ1-3; D: NA; V: TRBV19; size: NA; CDR3: CASKRVESSGNTIYF; DNA: TGTGCCAGTAAACGGGTTGAGAGCTCTGGAAACACCATATATTTT
J: TRBJ1-1; D: NA; V: TRBV30; size: NA; CDR3: CAWSPQGLMNTEAFF; DNA: TGTGCCTGGAGCCCTCAGGGACTGATGAACACTGAAGCTTTCTTT
J: TRBJ1-2; D: NA; V: TRBV29-1; size: NA; CDR3: CSVGQGNYGYTF; DNA: TGCAGCGTCGGTCAGGGTAACTATGGCTACACCTTC
J: TRBJ2-5; D: NA; V: TRBV9; size: NA; CDR3: CASSVGGSGIQETQYF; DNA: TGTGCCAGCAGCGTAGGGGGTAGCGGAATCCAAGAGACCCAGTACTTC
J: TRBJ2-5; D: NA; V: TRBV7-9; size: NA; CDR3: CASSLAGHQETQYF; DNA: TGTGCCAGCAGCTTGGCGGGACACCAAGAGACCCAGTACTTC
J: TRBJ1-3; D: NA; V: TRBV28; size: few; CDR3: CASSFYSGWRTAGSGNTIYF; DNA: TGTGCCAGCAGTTTTTATTCTGGATGGAGGACGGCGGGCTCTGGAAACACCATATATTTT
J: TRBJ2-1; D: NA; V: TRBV28; size: NA; CDR3: CASSFNRPGWEQFF; DNA: TGTGCCAGCAGTTTCAACCGCCCGGGTTGGGAGCAGTTCTTC